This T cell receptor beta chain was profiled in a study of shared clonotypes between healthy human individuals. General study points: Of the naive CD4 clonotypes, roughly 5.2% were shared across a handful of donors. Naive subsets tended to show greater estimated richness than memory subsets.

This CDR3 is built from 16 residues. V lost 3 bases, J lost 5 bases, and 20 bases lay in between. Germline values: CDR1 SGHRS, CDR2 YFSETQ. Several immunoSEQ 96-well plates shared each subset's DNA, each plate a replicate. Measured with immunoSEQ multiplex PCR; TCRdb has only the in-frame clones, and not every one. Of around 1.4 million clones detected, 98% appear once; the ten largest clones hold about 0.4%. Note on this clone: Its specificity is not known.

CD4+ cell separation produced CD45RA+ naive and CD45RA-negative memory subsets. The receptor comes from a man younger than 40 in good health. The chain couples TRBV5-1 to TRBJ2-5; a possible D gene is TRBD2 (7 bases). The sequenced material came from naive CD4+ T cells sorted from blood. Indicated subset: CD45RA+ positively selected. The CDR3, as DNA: TGCGCCAGCAGCTCACCAAAGGGGGGGAGAAGGGAGACCCAGTACTTC. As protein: CASSSPKGGRRETQYF.